This TCR beta chain is from a study of siplizumab effects on memory and regulatory T cells. The assay was immunoSEQ multiplex PCR, and TCRdb's table has in-frame clones only and misses some. The repertoire consists of roughly 62,000 clones, with roughly 78% occurring once and the leading ten covering 0.35% to 0.5%. The count of this clone is one. V was cut by 0 bases and J by 4 bases, with 10 bases left in between. The CDR3 consists of 15 residues. Germline V CDR1 and CDR2: ENHRY, SYGVKD. The source material was memory CD4+ T cells sorted from blood. This clonotype was obtained from a human donor in good health. The rearrangement uses TRBV10-3 and TRBJ1-3; D is undetermined. CDR3 sequence reads: CAISESNSGGNTIYF. The CDR3 bases are TGTGCCATCAGTGAGTCGAACAGTGGCGGAAACACCATATATTTT.